This TCR beta chain appears in the sequencing data of a study of lung T cells in sarcoidosis with Löfgren's syndrome. As for the study in general: Löfgren's syndrome patients were the main repertoire analysis focus.

Each CDR3 protein is one row after TCRdb ran MiXCR on the reads. The table records approximately 20,000 distinct CDR3 sequences, roughly 21% of them present only once. This clonotype occurred many times. Sample: CD4+ T cells from bronchoalveolar lavage. The origin of this receptor is a human donor with sarcoidosis (Löfgren's syndrome or another form), or a control subject (not recorded which).

Written as DNA, the CDR3 is TGCAGTGCTCAGGACAGGCTCTACGAGCAGTACTTC. This sequence encodes CSAQDRLYEQYF. The rearrangement links TRBV20-1 to TRBJ2-7; 7 nucleotides align to TRBD1. The CDR3 runs to 12 residues. Germline-derived CDR1 and CDR2 are DFQATT and SNEGSKA (reference sequence). With 5 bases clipped from V and 3 bases from J, the junction kept 4 bases outside the gene matches.